Below, one TCR beta chain is given with its context. CDR3 length: 15 amino acids. From germline, CDR1 is LGHNT and CDR2 FRNRAP. Trimming shortened V by 11 bases and J by 1 base, and 20 bases separated the two germline ends. This sample was included in a study of blood T cell repertoires in COVID-19. The method was immunoSEQ multiplex PCR; TCRdb's version includes in-frame clones alone and lacks a portion of them. The sample lists around 310,000 clones; about nine tenths were seen once. This sequence was found in a woman between 40 and 55 years old who had recovered from COVID-19. V is TRBV12-5 and J is TRBJ1-2; D perhaps matches TRBD1 (5 bases). Sequencing input: PBMCs or T cells enriched from blood (not recorded which). The DNA for the CDR3 is TGTGCTTCGCCCCCGGGCAGGGAGGATAACTATGGCTACACCTTC. Its translation is CASPPGREDNYGYTF.